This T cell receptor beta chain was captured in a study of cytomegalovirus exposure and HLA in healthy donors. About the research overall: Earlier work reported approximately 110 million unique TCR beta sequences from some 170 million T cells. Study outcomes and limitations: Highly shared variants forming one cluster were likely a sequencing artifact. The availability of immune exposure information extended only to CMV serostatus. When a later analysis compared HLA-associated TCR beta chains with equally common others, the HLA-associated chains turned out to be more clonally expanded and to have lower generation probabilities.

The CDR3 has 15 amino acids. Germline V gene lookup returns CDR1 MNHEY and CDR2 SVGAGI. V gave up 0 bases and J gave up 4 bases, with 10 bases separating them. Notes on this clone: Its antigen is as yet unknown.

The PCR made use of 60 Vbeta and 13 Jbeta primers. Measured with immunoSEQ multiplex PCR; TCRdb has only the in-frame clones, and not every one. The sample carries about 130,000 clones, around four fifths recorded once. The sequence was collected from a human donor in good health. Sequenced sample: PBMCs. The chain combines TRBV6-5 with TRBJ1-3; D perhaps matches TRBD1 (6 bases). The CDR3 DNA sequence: TGTGCCAGCAGTTACTCGGGGGCCCCAGGAAACACCATATATTTT. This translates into CASSYSGAPGNTIYF.